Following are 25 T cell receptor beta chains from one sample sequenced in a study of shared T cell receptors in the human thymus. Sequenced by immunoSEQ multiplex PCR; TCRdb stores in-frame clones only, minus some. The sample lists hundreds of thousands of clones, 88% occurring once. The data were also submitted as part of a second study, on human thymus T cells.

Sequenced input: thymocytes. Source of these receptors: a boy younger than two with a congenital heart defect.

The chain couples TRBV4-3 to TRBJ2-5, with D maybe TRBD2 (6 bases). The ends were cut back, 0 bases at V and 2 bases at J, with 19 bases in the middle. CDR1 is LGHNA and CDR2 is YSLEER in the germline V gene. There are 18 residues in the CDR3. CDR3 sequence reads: CASSQEPPLGLDQETQYF. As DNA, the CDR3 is TGCGCCAGCAGCCAAGAACCCCCCTTGGGACTGGATCAAGAGACCCAGTACTTC.

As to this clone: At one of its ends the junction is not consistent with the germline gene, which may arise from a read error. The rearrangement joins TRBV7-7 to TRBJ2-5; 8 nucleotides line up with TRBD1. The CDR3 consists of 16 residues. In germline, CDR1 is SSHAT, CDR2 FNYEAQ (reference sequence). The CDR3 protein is CASSLSPPDRGETQYF. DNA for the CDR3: TGTGCTAGCAGCTTATCTCCACCCGACAGGGGAGAGACCCAGTACTTC.

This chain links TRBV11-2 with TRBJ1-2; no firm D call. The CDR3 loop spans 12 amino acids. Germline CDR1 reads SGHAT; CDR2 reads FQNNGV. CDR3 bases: TGTGCGGTGGGAGGGAGGGACTATGGCTACACCTTC. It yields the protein CAVGGRDYGYTF.

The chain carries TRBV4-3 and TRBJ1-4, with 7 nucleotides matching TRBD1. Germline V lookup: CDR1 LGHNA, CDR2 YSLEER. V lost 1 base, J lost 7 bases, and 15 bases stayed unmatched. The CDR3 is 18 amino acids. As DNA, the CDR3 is TGCGCCAGCAGCCAAGTGATACGAGAGGAGGGGGCTGGTGAAAAACTGTTTTTT. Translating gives CASSQVIREEGAGEKLFF.

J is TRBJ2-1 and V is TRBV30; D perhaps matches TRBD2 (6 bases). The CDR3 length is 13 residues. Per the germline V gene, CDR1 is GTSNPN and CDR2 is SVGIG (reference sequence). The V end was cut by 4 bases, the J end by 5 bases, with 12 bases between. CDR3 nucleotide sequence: TGTGCCTGGACCTGGGGAGGAAACAATGAGCAGTTCTTC. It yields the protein CAWTWGGNNEQFF.

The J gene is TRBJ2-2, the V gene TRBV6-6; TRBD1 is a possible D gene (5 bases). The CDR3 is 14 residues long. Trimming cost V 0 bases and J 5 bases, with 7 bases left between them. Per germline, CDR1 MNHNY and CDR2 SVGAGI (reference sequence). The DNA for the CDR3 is TGTGCCAGCAGTTACTCCCAGGGTACCGGGGAGCTGTTTTTT. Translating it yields CASSYSQGTGELFF.

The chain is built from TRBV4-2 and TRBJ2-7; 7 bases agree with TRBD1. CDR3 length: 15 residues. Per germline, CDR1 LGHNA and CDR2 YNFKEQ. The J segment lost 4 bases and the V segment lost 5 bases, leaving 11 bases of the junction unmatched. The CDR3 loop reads CASSYSQGVWYEQYF. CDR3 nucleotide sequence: TGTGCCAGCAGCTACAGTCAGGGGGTGTGGTACGAGCAGTACTTC.

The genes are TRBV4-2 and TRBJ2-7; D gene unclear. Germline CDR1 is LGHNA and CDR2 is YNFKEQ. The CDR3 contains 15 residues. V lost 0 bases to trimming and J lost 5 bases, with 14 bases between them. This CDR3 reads CASSQDPTLRHEQYF. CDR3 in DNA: TGTGCCAGCAGCCAAGATCCCACTTTGAGGCACGAGCAGTACTTC.

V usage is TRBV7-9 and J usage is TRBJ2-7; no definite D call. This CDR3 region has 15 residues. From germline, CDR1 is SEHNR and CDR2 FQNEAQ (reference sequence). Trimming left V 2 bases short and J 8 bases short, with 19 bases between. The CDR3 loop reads CASSLSLLYAEKQYF. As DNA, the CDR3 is TGTGCCAGCAGCTTAAGTTTGTTGTATGCTGAGAAGCAGTACTTC.

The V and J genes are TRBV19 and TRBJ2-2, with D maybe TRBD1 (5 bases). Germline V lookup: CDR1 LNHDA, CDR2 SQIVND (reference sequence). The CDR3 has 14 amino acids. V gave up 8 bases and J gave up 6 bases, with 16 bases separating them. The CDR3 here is CASLRAGMPGELFF. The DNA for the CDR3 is TGTGCCAGTCTTCGGGCAGGGATGCCCGGGGAGCTGTTTTTT.

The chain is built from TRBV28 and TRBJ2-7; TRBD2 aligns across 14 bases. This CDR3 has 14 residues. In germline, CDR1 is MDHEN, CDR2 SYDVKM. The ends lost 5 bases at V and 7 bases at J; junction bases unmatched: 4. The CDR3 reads CASSPGLAGGEQYF. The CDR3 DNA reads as TGTGCCAGCAGTCCTGGACTAGCGGGGGGTGAGCAGTACTTC.

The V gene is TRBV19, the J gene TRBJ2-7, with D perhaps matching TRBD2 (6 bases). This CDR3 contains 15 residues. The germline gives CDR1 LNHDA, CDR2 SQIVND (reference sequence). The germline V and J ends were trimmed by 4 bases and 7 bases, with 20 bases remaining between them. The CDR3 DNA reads TGTGCCAGTAGTACGACATGGGCGGGGCCCCTTGAGCAGTACTTC. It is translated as CASSTTWAGPLEQYF.

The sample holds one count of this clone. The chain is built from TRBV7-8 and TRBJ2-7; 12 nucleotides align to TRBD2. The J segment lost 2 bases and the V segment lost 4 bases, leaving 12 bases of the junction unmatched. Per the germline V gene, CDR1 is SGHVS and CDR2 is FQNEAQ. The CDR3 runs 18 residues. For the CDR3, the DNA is TGTGCCAGCAGCTCGGGACTAGCGGGCCCCAACCAGCCCTACGAGCAGTACTTC. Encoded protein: CASSSGLAGPNQPYEQYF.

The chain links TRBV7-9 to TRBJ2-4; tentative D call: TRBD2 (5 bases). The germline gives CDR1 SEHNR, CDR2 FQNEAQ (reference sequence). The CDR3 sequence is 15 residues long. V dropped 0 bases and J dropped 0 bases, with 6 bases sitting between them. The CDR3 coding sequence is TGTGCCAGCAGCTTAGCCCGGGAAGCCAAAAACATTCAGTACTTC. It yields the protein CASSLAREAKNIQYF.

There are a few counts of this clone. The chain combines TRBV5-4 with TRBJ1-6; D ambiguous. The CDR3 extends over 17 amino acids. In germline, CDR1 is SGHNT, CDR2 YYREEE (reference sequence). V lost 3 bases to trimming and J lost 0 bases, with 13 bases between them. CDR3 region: CASSSEGVSSYNSPLHF. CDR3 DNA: TGTGCCAGCAGCTCTGAGGGTGTAAGCTCCTATAATTCACCCCTCCACTTT.

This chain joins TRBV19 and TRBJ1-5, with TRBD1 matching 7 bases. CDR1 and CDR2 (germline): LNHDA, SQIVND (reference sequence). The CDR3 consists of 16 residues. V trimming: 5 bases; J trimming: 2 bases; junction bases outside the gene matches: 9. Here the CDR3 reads CASSLWRGQGNQPQHF. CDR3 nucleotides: TGTGCCAGTAGTTTATGGAGGGGGCAAGGCAATCAGCCCCAGCATTTT.

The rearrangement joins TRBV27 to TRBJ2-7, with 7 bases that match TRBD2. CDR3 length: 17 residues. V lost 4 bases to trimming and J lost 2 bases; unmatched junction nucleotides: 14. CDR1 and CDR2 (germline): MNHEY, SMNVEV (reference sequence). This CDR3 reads CASSSPSGSRRAYEQYF. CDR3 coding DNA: TGTGCCAGCAGTTCGCCTAGCGGTTCCAGAAGGGCCTACGAGCAGTACTTC.

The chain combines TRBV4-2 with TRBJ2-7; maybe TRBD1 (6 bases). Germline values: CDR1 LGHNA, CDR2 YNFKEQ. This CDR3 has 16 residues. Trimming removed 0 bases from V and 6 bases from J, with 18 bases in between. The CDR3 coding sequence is TGTGCCAGCAGCCAAGATCTGGGACACGCGAGCAGCGAGCAGTACTTC. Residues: CASSQDLGHASSEQYF.

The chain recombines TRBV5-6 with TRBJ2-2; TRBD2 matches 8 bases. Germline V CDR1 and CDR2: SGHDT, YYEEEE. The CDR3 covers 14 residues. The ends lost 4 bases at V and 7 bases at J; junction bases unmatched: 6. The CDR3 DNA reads TGTGCCAGCAGCCCTCGGGGGGGCTACGGGGAGCTGTTTTTT. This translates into CASSPRGGYGELFF.

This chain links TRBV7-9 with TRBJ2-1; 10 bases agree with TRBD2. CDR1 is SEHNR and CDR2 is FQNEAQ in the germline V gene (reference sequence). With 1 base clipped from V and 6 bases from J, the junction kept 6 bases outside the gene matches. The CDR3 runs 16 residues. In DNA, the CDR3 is TGTGCCAGCAGCTTAGTCAGCGGGAGGGCCCCCAATGAGCAGTTCTTC. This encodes CASSLVSGRAPNEQFF.

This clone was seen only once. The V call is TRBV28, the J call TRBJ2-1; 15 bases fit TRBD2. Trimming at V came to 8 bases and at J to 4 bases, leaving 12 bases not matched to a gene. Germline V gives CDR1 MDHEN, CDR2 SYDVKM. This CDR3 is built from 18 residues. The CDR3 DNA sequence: TGTGCCAGCGCGGGACGAGGACTAGCGGGAGGGACTTACAATGAGCAGTTCTTC. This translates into CASAGRGLAGGTYNEQFF.

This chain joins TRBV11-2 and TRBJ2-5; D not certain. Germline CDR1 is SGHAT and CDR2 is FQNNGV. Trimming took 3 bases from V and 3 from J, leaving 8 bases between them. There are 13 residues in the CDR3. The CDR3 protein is CASSLTQEETQYF. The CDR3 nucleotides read TGTGCCAGCAGCTTGACGCAGGAAGAGACCCAGTACTTC.

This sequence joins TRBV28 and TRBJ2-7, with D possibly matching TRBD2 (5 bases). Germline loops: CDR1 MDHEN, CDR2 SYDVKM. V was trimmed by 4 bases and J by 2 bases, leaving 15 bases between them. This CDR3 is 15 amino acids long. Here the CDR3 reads CASSWVGGRPYEQYF. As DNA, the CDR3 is TGTGCCAGCAGTTGGGTTGGTGGGAGACCCTACGAGCAGTACTTC.

CDR3 amino acids: CASSPRERTSETDTQYF. The CDR3 coding sequence is TGCGCCAGCAGCCCCCGGGAGAGGACTAGCGAGACAGATACGCAGTATTTT. The genes are TRBV4-1 and TRBJ2-3, with 9 bases identical to TRBD2. V gave up 4 bases and J gave up 3 bases; unmatched junction bases: 11. The CDR3 spans 17 residues. Germline CDR1 is MGHRA and CDR2 is YSYEKL.

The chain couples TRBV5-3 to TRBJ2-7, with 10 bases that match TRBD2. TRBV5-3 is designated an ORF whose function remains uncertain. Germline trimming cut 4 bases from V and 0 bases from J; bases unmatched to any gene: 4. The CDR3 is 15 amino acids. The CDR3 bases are TGTGCCAGAAGCCAAAAGCGGGAGGGCTCCTACGAGCAGTACTTC. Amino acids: CARSQKREGSYEQYF.